These 13 T cell receptor beta chains were sequenced from one sample in a study of blood T cells in healthy people across ages. Alongside a J-beta primer mix, a sample-barcoded 5' primer served in a second PCR lasting roughly 7 to 12 cycles. Each CDR3 protein is one row after TCRdb ran MiXCR on the 5' RACE reads. The repertoire holds about 1.1 million distinct CDR3 sequences, around two fifths seen once, with around 13% in the top ten. Sequenced: blood. The receptors come from a man between 18 and 29 years old in good health.

This chain links TRBV18 with TRBJ1-5; possibly TRBD1 for D (5 bases). The CDR3 is 17 residues long. Germline V lookup: CDR1 KGHSH, CDR2 LQKENI. V was trimmed by 0 bases and J by 6 bases, leaving 18 bases between them. The CDR3 spells CASSPPWDGRRFQPQHF. The DNA for the CDR3 is TGTGCCAGCTCACCACCCTGGGACGGTAGGAGGTTTCAGCCCCAGCATTTT. The variable domain in full, with the rest retrieved from reference TRBV18 and TRBJ1-5, is NAGVMQNPRHLVRRRGQEARLRCSPMKGHSHVYWYRQLPEEGLKFMVYLQKENIIDESGMPKERFSAEFPKEGPSILRIQQVVRGDSAAYFCASSPPWDGRRFQPQHFGDGTRLSIL.

The V call is TRBV11-1, the J call TRBJ2-3; 8 bases match TRBD2. The CDR3 totals 22 residues. V was pared by 1 base and J by 2 bases, with 23 bases of the junction left unmatched. Germline V gene lookup returns CDR1 SGHAT and CDR2 FQDESV (reference sequence). CDR3: CASSLGYGTSYEASLSTDTQYF. The CDR3, as DNA: TGTGCCAGCAGCTTAGGCTACGGGACTAGTTATGAGGCGTCCCTTTCCACAGATACGCAGTATTTT.

This sequence joins TRBV29-1 and TRBJ1-1; the D gene is possibly TRBD1 (5 bases). The CDR3 is 13 residues long. Per the germline V gene, CDR1 is SQVTM and CDR2 is ANQGSEA. Trimming cost V 7 bases and J 5 bases, with 17 bases left between them. CDR3 sequence: CSARGAVGTEAFF. The CDR3 DNA reads as TGCAGCGCGAGGGGCGCGGTGGGTACTGAAGCTTTCTTT.

The genes are TRBV10-3 and TRBJ1-6, with D possibly matching TRBD1 (6 bases). V was trimmed by 3 bases and J by 10 bases, leaving 22 bases between them. CDR1 and CDR2 from the germline V gene are ENHRY and SYGVKD. There are 17 residues in the CDR3. This chain's CDR3 is CAISETRRDISGSPLHF. The CDR3 nucleotides read TGTGCCATCAGTGAAACTCGTCGGGACATAAGTGGGTCACCCCTCCACTTT.

This clonotype has a count of ten or more. The rearrangement uses TRBV7-9 and TRBJ1-2; D unclear. The V and J ends lost 5 bases and 2 bases respectively, with 15 bases between them. CDR1 is SEHNR, CDR2 FQNEAQ, per germline (reference sequence). The CDR3 runs 15 residues. CDR3 nucleotides: TGTGCCAGCAGCCCCCCCTCCCAGTTCAACTATGGCTACACCTTC. This gives the protein CASSPPSQFNYGYTF.

The chain has TRBV10-3 and TRBJ2-3; 8 bases fit TRBD1. CDR3 size: 14 residues. Looked up from germline, CDR1 is ENHRY and CDR2 is SYGVKD. The V and J ends lost 7 bases and 6 bases, in that order; junction bases with no gene match: 9. Here the CDR3 DNA reads TGTGCCATCAAGACAGGGGACCTCTTGGATACGCAGTATTTT. It encodes CAIKTGDLLDTQYF.

This clonotype was found a few times. V gene TRBV4-1 combines with J gene TRBJ2-3, with D unclear. CDR3 size: 15 residues. The germline V gene encodes CDR1 MGHRA and CDR2 YSYEKL. Trimming pared 0 bases from V and 2 bases from J, leaving 9 bases between. The chain's CDR3 is CASSQDQPATDTQYF. Here the CDR3 DNA reads TGCGCCAGCAGCCAAGACCAGCCGGCCACAGATACGCAGTATTTT.

The V gene is TRBV30, the J gene TRBJ2-1; D call uncertain. With 3 bases removed from V and 1 base from J, the gap between germline ends came to 7 bases. The CDR3 has 13 amino acids. Germline V gene sequence: CDR1 GTSNPN, CDR2 SVGIG (reference sequence). CDR3 residues: CAWRQESYNEQFF. CDR3 DNA sequence: TGTGCCTGGAGGCAGGAGTCCTACAATGAGCAGTTCTTC.

The V gene is TRBV4-3, the J gene TRBJ2-1, with D possibly matching TRBD2 (5 bases). Germline lookup yields CDR1 LGHNA and CDR2 YSLEER. CDR3 size: 14 residues. Trimming removed 0 bases at V and 7 bases at J, with 10 bases between. The CDR3 DNA sequence: TGCGCCAGCAGCCAAGATAGCCCGGGGAATGAGCAGTTCTTC. The encoded protein is CASSQDSPGNEQFF.

This clonotype has a handful of counts. This chain uses TRBV7-2 with TRBJ2-1; D gene unclear. The CDR3 extends over 16 amino acids. V lost 0 bases, J lost 0 bases, and 9 bases lay in between. Germline CDR1 is SGHTA and CDR2 is FQGNSA. The CDR3 DNA reads as TGTGCCAGCAGCTTAGCTTCGAGCGACTCCTACAATGAGCAGTTCTTC. This gives the protein CASSLASSDSYNEQFF.

This rearrangement joins TRBV28 to TRBJ2-1; a possible D gene is TRBD2 (6 bases). V was pared by 1 base and J by 4 bases, with 11 bases between. This CDR3 is 15 amino acids long. Germline-derived CDR1 and CDR2 are MDHEN and SYDVKM. The CDR3 DNA follows: TGTGCCAGCAGTTTATTGGAGGGCACGTACAATGAGCAGTTCTTC. Protein sequence: CASSLLEGTYNEQFF.

This clonotype was counted many times. The chain employs TRBV20-1 and TRBJ2-3, with 8 bases that match TRBD1. The CDR3 runs to 15 residues. CDR1 DFQATT and CDR2 SNEGSKA come from the germline V gene (reference sequence). The junction had 7 bases not matched to a gene; V was cut back by 3 bases and J by 2 bases. DNA of the CDR3: TGCAGTGCTAGGACAGGACAGGGAGCCACAGATACGCAGTATTTT. As protein: CSARTGQGATDTQYF.

The chain carries TRBV9 and TRBJ2-1; D is perhaps TRBD1 (7 bases). This CDR3 region has 13 residues. Germline lookup yields CDR1 SGDLS and CDR2 YYNGEE. V lost 7 bases to trimming and J lost 3 bases, with 11 bases between them. The CDR3 nucleotides are TGTGCCAGCGGGGGGACAGACTACAATGAGCAGTTCTTC. Its translation: CASGGTDYNEQFF.